This T cell receptor (beta chain) was retrieved from a study of T-cell reconstitution after alpha-beta-depleted transplantation in children. This sample's TCRbeta library carried unique molecular identifier barcodes. One entry per CDR3 protein, called by TCRdb with MiXCR from the PCR reads. This sample has about 590,000 distinct CDR3 sequences; about an eighth occur once, and the top ten carry over 2%. Regarding the study as a whole: Expanded graft clones numbering several hundred reportedly gave rise to alpha-beta T cells about two months after transplant. Newly produced T cells mostly accounted for T-cell counts and diversity one year post-transplant.

Trimming left V 1 base short and J 2 bases short, with 7 bases between. The CDR3 runs to 13 residues. From germline, CDR1 is SGHRS and CDR2 YFSETQ. This clonotype was counted at least ten times. No antigen is known for it. This TCR derives from a male patient younger than 18 who had a stem cell transplant for acute myeloid leukemia, so the T cells may come from the graft donor. The chain has TRBV5-1 and TRBJ2-7; perhaps TRBD2 as D (5 bases). This material consisted of PBMCs, mostly from graft donor cells, taken 360 days after TCRalphabeta/CD19-depleted stem cell transplant. In nucleotides, the CDR3 is TGCGCCAGCAGCTTGAGGCGGGCCTACGAGCAGTACTTC. Amino acid sequence: CASSLRRAYEQYF. Variable domain in full (rest from reference TRBV5-1 and TRBJ2-7): KAGVTQTPRYLIKTRGQQVTLSCSPISGHRSVSWYQQTPGQGLQFLFEYFSETQRNKGNFPGRFSGRQFSNSRSEMNVSTLELGDSALYLCASSLRRAYEQYFGPGTRLTVT.